This TCR beta chain was identified in a study of blood T cells in healthy people across ages. The sample holds a few counts of this clonotype. The CDR3 contains 14 residues. V shed 6 bases and J shed 4 bases, with 12 bases lying between them. Germline CDR1 and CDR2: KGHDR and SFDVKD. For the second PCR, which ran for 7 to 11 cycles, a sample-barcoded 5' primer and a J-beta primer mix were used. TCRdb passed the 5' RACE reads through MiXCR, listing each CDR3 protein once. Found here are roughly 900,000 distinct CDR3 sequences, around 26% of them singletons; the top ten hold roughly 17%. V and J are TRBV24-1 and TRBJ1-3; possible D gene TRBD1, 5 bases. The source material was blood. This receptor was obtained from an elderly woman in good health. The CDR3 reads CATSSRADGNTIYF. Written as DNA, the CDR3 is TGTGCCACCAGTTCCAGGGCGGACGGAAACACCATATATTTT.